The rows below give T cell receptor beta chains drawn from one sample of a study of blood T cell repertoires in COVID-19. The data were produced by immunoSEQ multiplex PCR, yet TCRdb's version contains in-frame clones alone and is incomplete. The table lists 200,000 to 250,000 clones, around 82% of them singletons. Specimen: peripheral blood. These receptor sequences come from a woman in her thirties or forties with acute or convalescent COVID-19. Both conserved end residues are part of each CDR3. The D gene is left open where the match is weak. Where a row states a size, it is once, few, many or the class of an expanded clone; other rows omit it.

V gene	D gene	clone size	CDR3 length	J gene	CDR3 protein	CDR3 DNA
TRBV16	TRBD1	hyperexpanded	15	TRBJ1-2	CASSLGQGDGYGYTF	TGTGCCAGCAGCCTCGGACAGGGGGATGGCTATGGCTACACCTTC
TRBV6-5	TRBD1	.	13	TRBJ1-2	CASSSGGRRGYTF	TGTGCCAGCAGTTCAGGGGGCCGGAGGGGCTACACCTTC
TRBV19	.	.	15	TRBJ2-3	CASSIGLSYTDTQYF	TGTGCCAGTAGTATAGGTCTTTCTTACACAGATACGCAGTATTTT
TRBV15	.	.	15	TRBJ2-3	CATSRAGPGADTQYF	TGTGCCACCAGCAGGGCGGGTCCCGGCGCAGATACGCAGTATTTT
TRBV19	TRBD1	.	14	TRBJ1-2	CASSTGGTSYGYTF	TGTGCCAGTAGTACAGGGGGGACCAGCTATGGCTACACCTTC
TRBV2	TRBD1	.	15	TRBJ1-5	CASSYRGQGDQPQHF	TGTGCCAGCAGTTACCGTGGACAGGGGGACCAGCCCCAGCATTTT
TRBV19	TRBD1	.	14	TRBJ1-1	CASSLQDRGTEAFF	TGTGCCAGTAGTCTACAGGACAGGGGCACTGAAGCTTTCTTT
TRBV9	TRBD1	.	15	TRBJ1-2	CASSVARQGGYGYTF	TGTGCCAGCAGCGTAGCACGACAGGGAGGCTATGGCTACACCTTC
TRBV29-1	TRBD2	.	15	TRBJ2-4	CSATSGRGSKNIQYF	TGCAGCGCGACTAGCGGGAGAGGGTCCAAAAACATTCAGTACTTC
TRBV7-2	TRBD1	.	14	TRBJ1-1	CASSLGPGQGEAFF	TGTGCCAGCAGCTTAGGGCCGGGACAGGGAGAAGCTTTCTTT
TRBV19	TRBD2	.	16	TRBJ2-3	CASSAPGLAGADTQYF	TGTGCCAGTAGTGCGCCGGGACTAGCGGGAGCAGATACGCAGTATTTT
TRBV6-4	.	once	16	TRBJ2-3	CASSDTAGGSTDTQYF	TGTGCCAGCAGTGACACCGCAGGAGGTAGCACAGATACGCAGTATTTT
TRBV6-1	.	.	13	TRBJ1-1	CASSEARDLSAFF	TGTGCCAGCAGTGAAGCGCGGGACCTTTCGGCTTTCTTT
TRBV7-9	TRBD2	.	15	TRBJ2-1	CASSPPFREGNEQFF	TGTGCCAGCAGCCCCCCCTTCCGGGAGGGCAATGAGCAGTTCTTC
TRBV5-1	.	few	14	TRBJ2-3	CASRRGSATDTQYF	TGCGCCAGCAGGAGAGGTAGCGCGACAGATACGCAGTATTTT
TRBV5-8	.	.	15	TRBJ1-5	CASSLGAYSNQPQHF	TGTGCCAGCAGCTTGGGCGCCTATAGCAATCAGCCCCAGCATTTT
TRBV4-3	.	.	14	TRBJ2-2	CASSWTANTGELFF	TGCGCCAGCAGCTGGACAGCGAACACCGGGGAGCTGTTTTTT
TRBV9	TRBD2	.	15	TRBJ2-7	CASSTGTSGTPRQYF	TGTGCCAGCAGCACCGGGACTAGCGGGACACCTAGGCAGTACTTC
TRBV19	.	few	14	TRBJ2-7	CASSIAQGPYEQYF	TGTGCCAGTAGTATTGCACAGGGTCCCTACGAGCAGTACTTC
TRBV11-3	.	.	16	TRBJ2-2	CASSRSEPVNTGELFF	TGTGCCAGCAGCCGAAGTGAGCCCGTGAACACCGGGGAGCTGTTTTTT
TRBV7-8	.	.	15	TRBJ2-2	CASSLVQQGAGELFF	TGTGCCAGCAGCTTAGTTCAACAAGGGGCCGGGGAGCTGTTTTTT
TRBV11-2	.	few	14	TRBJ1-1	CASSLPTGLPEAFF	TGTGCCAGCAGCCTTCCCACAGGGCTCCCTGAAGCTTTCTTT
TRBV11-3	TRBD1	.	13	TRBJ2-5	CASSDRGRETQYF	TGTGCCAGCAGCGACAGGGGGCGGGAGACCCAGTACTTC
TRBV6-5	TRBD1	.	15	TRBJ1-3	CASSPDRSSGNTIYF	TGTGCCAGCAGTCCGGACAGGAGCTCTGGAAACACCATATATTTT
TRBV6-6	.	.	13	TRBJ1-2	CASSYERDYGYTF	TGTGCCAGCAGTTATGAGCGAGACTATGGCTACACCTTC
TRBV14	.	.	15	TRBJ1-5	CASSQGAGSNQPQHF	TGTGCCAGCAGCCAAGGGGCAGGGAGCAATCAGCCCCAGCATTTT
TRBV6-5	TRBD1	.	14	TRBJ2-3	CASSHDRGPDTQYF	TGTGCCAGCAGCCACGACAGGGGTCCAGATACGCAGTATTTT
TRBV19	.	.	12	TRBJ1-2	CASSRAGDGYTF	TGTGCCAGTAGTAGGGCAGGGGATGGCTACACCTTC
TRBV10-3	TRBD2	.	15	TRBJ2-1	CAISIEAGGIDEQFF	TGTGCCATCAGTATAGAAGCGGGAGGGATCGATGAGCAGTTCTTC
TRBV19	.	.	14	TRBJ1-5	CASSIDSGNQPQHF	TGTGCCAGTAGTATAGACAGTGGTAATCAGCCCCAGCATTTT
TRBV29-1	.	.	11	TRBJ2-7	CSVGLEYEQYF	TGCAGCGTTGGACTAGAGTACGAGCAGTACTTC
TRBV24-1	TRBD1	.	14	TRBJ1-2	CATSDRDRETGYTF	TGTGCCACCAGTGACCGGGACAGGGAAACTGGCTACACCTTC
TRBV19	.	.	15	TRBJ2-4	CASSTQTLAKNIQYF	TGTGCCAGTAGTACCCAGACACTAGCCAAAAACATTCAGTACTTC
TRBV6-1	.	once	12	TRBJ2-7	CASSDRPYEQYF	TGTGCCAGCAGTGACAGGCCCTACGAGCAGTACTTC
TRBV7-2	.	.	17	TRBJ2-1	CASSLGSRPSSYNEQFF	TGTGCCAGCAGCTTAGGAAGTAGACCTAGCTCCTACAATGAGCAGTTCTTC
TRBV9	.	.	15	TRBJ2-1	CASSVGNMGGFEQFF	TGTGCCAGCAGCGTAGGTAACATGGGAGGTTTCGAGCAGTTCTTC
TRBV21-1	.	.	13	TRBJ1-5	CAETVYTGGAQHF	TGTGCCGAGACAGTATATACTGGGGGGGCCCAGCATTTT
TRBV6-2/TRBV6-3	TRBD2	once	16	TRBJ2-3	CASSYWRTSGPGTQYF	TGTGCCAGCAGTTACTGGAGGACTAGCGGTCCCGGTACGCAGTATTTT
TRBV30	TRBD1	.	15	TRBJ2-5	CAWGTLTGAMETQYF	TGTGCCTGGGGTACTCTGACAGGGGCAATGGAGACCCAGTACTTC
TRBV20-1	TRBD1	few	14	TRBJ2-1	CSASRPGTDNEQFF	TGCAGTGCTAGTCGCCCTGGGACAGACAATGAGCAGTTCTTC
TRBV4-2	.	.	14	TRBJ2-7	CASSQEGASYEQYF	TGTGCCAGCAGCCAAGAAGGGGCCAGCTACGAGCAGTACTTC
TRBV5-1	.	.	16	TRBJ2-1	CASSREPADSYNEQFF	TGCGCCAGCAGCCGAGAACCGGCGGACTCCTACAATGAGCAGTTCTTC
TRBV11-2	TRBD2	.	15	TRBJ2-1	CASSFLGGRWNEQFF	TGTGCCAGCAGCTTTCTGGGAGGGCGATGGAATGAGCAGTTCTTC
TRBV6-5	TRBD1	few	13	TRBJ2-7	CASSLPFEGQEYF	TGTGCCAGCAGCCTCCCGTTCGAGGGACAGGAGTACTTC
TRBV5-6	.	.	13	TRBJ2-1	CASSLRVHNEQFF	TGTGCCAGCAGCTTGCGGGTTCACAATGAGCAGTTCTTC
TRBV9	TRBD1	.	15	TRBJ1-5	CASSEGGTGAQPQHF	TGTGCCAGCAGCGAGGGGGGGACAGGGGCCCAGCCCCAGCATTTT
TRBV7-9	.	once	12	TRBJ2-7	CASSSDRYLAYF	TGTGCCAGCAGCTCCGACCGTTATCTAGCGTACTTC